The clone carrying this T cell receptor beta chain was seen once. This record belongs to a study of T cell changes during pregnancy in multiple sclerosis. Clones were read by immunoSEQ multiplex PCR, and TCRdb kept only the in-frame ones, dropping some. The data hold 35,000 or so clones, with roughly nine tenths observed a single time. Here the sequenced sample was CD4+ T cells from peripheral blood mononuclear cells, taken in the third trimester of pregnancy. This TCR came from a female donor in good health, enrolled as a control in a pregnancy study.

The CDR3 spells CASSPAGTPYEQYF. The DNA for the CDR3 is TGTGCCAGCTCACCAGCCGGGACACCCTACGAGCAGTACTTC. The V and J genes are TRBV18 and TRBJ2-7; tentatively, D is TRBD1 (6 bases). CDR1 KGHSH and CDR2 LQKENI come from the germline V gene. The CDR3 covers 14 residues. V lost 2 bases to trimming and J lost 2 bases, with 10 bases between them.